The clone carrying this T cell receptor (beta chain) turned up a few times. Next came a second PCR, run for about 6 to 12 cycles, which used a sample-barcoded 5' primer along with a J-beta primer mix. One entry per CDR3 protein results from TCRdb running MiXCR on the 5' RACE reads. The table lists about 720,000 distinct CDR3 sequences, about a fifth of them singletons, with around a fifth in the top ten. CDR3 length: 14 residues. Germline V gene lookup returns CDR1 DFQATT and CDR2 SNEGSKA (reference sequence). The data stem from a study of blood T cells in healthy people across ages. This chain links TRBV20-1 with TRBJ2-3, with D possibly being TRBD1 (6 bases). The J call is in doubt because the DNA end fits TRBJ2-5 better. Sequenced sample: blood. This TCR came from a man between 65 and 79 years old in good health. The CDR3 sequence is CSASLQGRQETQYF. Written as DNA, the CDR3 is TGCAGTGCTAGTTTACAGGGAAGACAAGAGACCCAGTACTTC.